These 32 T cell receptor beta chains came from one sample sequenced in a study of Graves' ophthalmopathy and Graves' hyperthyroidism. Amplification of the TCR beta CDR3 regions used RNA transcripts (as template). First-round RT-PCR employed HTBI primers, with a second-round multiplex PCR after it. Via MiXCR, TCRdb re-called the multiplex PCR reads, giving one row per CDR3 protein. The sample includes over a million distinct CDR3 sequences, about 35% seen only once; the top ten take around 10%. Source material: peripheral blood or thyroid tissue (not recorded which). The receptors originated from an adult man with Graves' hyperthyroidism.

This chain joins TRBV20-1 and TRBJ2-7; 12 bases fit TRBD2. Per the germline V gene, CDR1 is DFQATT and CDR2 is SNEGSKA (reference sequence). This CDR3 has 13 amino acids. The CDR3 DNA sequence: TGCAGCGTATCTAGCGGGAGGGCAGGCGAGCAGTACTTC. Its translation is CSVSSGRAGEQYF.

Details on this clonotype: At one boundary the junction diverges from the germline segment, which might be a read error. The chain uses TRBV14 and TRBJ2-5; the D gene is possibly TRBD2 (5 bases). CDR1 is SGHDN and CDR2 is FVKESK in the germline V gene. This CDR3 comprises 17 residues. The CDR3 sequence is CASSQEGLRMYQEIQYF. DNA for the CDR3: TGTGCCAGCAGCCAAGAAGGACTCCGAATGTACCAAGAGATCCAGTACTTC.

The rearrangement links TRBV20-1 to TRBJ1-5; D is ambiguous. V was pared by 1 base and J by 2 bases, with 6 bases between. This CDR3 is 13 amino acids long. CDR1 is DFQATT and CDR2 is SNEGSKA in the germline V gene (reference sequence). As DNA, the CDR3 is TGCAGTGCTAGAGGACCCGGCAATCAGCCCCAGCATTTT. It codes for CSARGPGNQPQHF.

This clonotype was seen a few times. This chain connects TRBV18 to TRBJ2-7; D not certain. The length of the CDR3 is 12 residues. CDR1 KGHSH and CDR2 LQKENI come from the germline V gene. Trimming left V 3 bases short and J 3 bases short, with 6 bases between. The chain's CDR3 is CASSPHIYEQYF. CDR3 DNA sequence: TGTGCCAGCTCACCGCACATCTACGAGCAGTACTTC.

This clonotype came up many times. The chain recombines TRBV6-6 with TRBJ1-2; 9 bases fit TRBD1. Germline V gene data show CDR1 as MNHNY and CDR2 as SVGAGI (reference sequence). The J segment lost 6 bases and the V segment lost 7 bases, leaving 6 bases of the junction unmatched. This CDR3 contains 13 residues. The CDR3 sequence is CASILQGANGYTF. Here the CDR3 DNA reads TGTGCCAGCATCCTACAGGGGGCAAATGGCTACACCTTC.

This clonotype was detected many times. V and J are TRBV7-9 and TRBJ2-7; perhaps D is TRBD1 or TRBD2 (5 bases each). Trimming took off 6 bases at V and 7 bases at J, with 22 bases between the two ends. Germline assignment: CDR1 SEHNR and CDR2 FQNEAQ (reference sequence). This CDR3 has 15 amino acids. The CDR3, as DNA: TGTGCCAGCAGTGGAAATGGGGGACCGCGGAAAGAGCAGTACTTC. Its protein is CASSGNGGPRKEQYF.

V gene TRBV5-8 combines with J gene TRBJ1-2; 7 positions match TRBD1. Germline V CDR1 and CDR2: SGHTS, YDEGEE. With 2 bases clipped from V and 5 bases from J, the junction kept 9 bases outside the gene matches. CDR3 length: 15 residues. CDR3 nucleotide sequence: TGTGCCAGCAGCTTAACAACAGGGGTAGGATATGGCTACACCTTC. Encoded protein: CASSLTTGVGYGYTF.

The rearrangement joins TRBV29-1 to TRBJ1-4; 7 positions match TRBD1. This CDR3 comprises 12 residues. J gave up 8 bases and V 8 bases, and 8 bases lay outside the gene matches. CDR1 is SQVTM, CDR2 ANQGSEA, per germline. The CDR3 loop is CSLRQGGEKLFF. CDR3 DNA: TGCAGCCTTCGACAGGGCGGAGAAAAACTGTTTTTT.

This chain joins TRBV2 and TRBJ1-6; 10 nucleotides agree with TRBD1. The germline V gene has CDR1 SNHLY and CDR2 FYNNEI. The CDR3 has 15 residues. V lost 5 bases and J lost 7; bases outside the gene matches: 5. The CDR3 nucleotides are TGTGCCAGCAGTCCCGCGGGACAGGGGAATTCACCCCTCCACTTT. Residues: CASSPAGQGNSPLHF. The full variable domain, rest sourced from reference TRBV2 and TRBJ1-6, is EPEVTQTPSHQVTQMGQEVILRCVPISNHLYFYWYRQILGQKVEFLVSFYNNEISEKSEIFDDQFSVERPDGSNFTLKIRSTKLEDSAMYFCASSPAGQGNSPLHFGNGTRLTVT.

V usage is TRBV5-5 and J usage is TRBJ1-5, with 8 bases identical to TRBD1. Germline trimming cut 4 bases from V and 2 bases from J; bases unmatched to any gene: 5. Germline V gene data show CDR1 as SGHKS and CDR2 as YYEKEE (reference sequence). CDR3 size: 15 residues. The CDR3 DNA follows: TGTGCCAGCAGCATGACAGGGGAGGGCAATCAGCCCCAGCATTTT. Translating it yields CASSMTGEGNQPQHF.

This clonotype was counted a single time. The chain is built from TRBV10-3 and TRBJ1-2; D remains unclear. Trimming pared 2 bases from V and 4 bases from J, leaving 8 bases between. The germline gives CDR1 ENHRY, CDR2 SYGVKD. The CDR3 sequence is 13 residues long. CDR3 nucleotide sequence: TGTGCCATCAGTGAGGGGCAGACCTATGGCTACACCTTC. It yields the protein CAISEGQTYGYTF.

This clonotype was recorded many times. The chain recombines TRBV5-6 with TRBJ1-2; TRBD1 agrees at 11 bases. The CDR3 runs 15 residues. V was clipped by 0 bases and J by 8 bases; unmatched bases: 6. Germline values: CDR1 SGHDT, CDR2 YYEEEE. CDR3 nucleotide sequence: TGTGCCAGCAGCTTGGCCGGACAGGGGGCGGCCGGCTACACCTTC. It specifies CASSLAGQGAAGYTF.

This clonotype was picked up one time. Sequence at one end of the junction differs from germline and may be a read error. This sequence joins TRBV10-3 and TRBJ2-5, with 8 bases fitting TRBD1. Germline CDR1 is ENHRY and CDR2 is SYGVKD. The CDR3 consists of 14 residues. Here the CDR3 reads CASSYWAGGETQYF. The CDR3 DNA is TGTGCCAGCAGTTACTGGGCAGGGGGCGAGACCCAGTACTTC.

This clonotype showed up many times. The chain employs TRBV12-3 or TRBV12-4 and TRBJ2-7; D not resolved. The CDR3 is 12 residues long. V lost 3 bases, J lost 2 bases, and 5 bases lay in between. In nucleotides, the CDR3 is TGTGCCAGCAGTTTTGCAGCCTACGAGCAGTACTTC. Protein product: CASSFAAYEQYF.

This sequence joins TRBV10-3 and TRBJ1-5; the D gene is possibly TRBD1 (5 bases). The CDR3 is 14 amino acids. Looked up from germline, CDR1 is ENHRY and CDR2 is SYGVKD. Trimming stripped 1 base from V and 5 bases from J, with 9 bases between. This chain's CDR3 is CAISEFRGDQPQHF. The CDR3 region has the DNA TGTGCCATCAGTGAGTTCCGAGGGGATCAGCCCCAGCATTTT.

This clonotype has ten or more counts. The chain couples TRBV20-1 to TRBJ2-7, with D perhaps matching TRBD1 or TRBD2 (6 bases each). There are 12 residues in the CDR3. Per the germline V gene, CDR1 is DFQATT and CDR2 is SNEGSKA (reference sequence). CDR3 DNA sequence: TGCAGCTCCTGGGGGGCCACCTACGAGCAGTACTTC. It codes for CSSWGATYEQYF.

This clonotype is a singleton in its sample. The rearrangement uses TRBV10-3 and TRBJ2-1; TRBD2 agrees at 10 bases. With 6 bases clipped from V and 6 bases from J, the junction kept 8 bases outside the gene matches. There are 15 residues in the CDR3. Germline V gene lookup returns CDR1 ENHRY and CDR2 SYGVKD. The CDR3: CAIRPSGGQSNEQFF. The CDR3 DNA reads as TGTGCCATCAGGCCTAGCGGGGGCCAATCCAATGAGCAGTTCTTC.

A note on this clonotype: The DNA is left out, because the CDR3 cannot be placed on it with certainty; the CDR3 is given as TCRdb lists it. The J gene is TRBJ1-2, the V gene TRBV7-9; TRBD1 was called by the table and not checked on the DNA. The CDR3 extends over 19 residues, inclusive of both ends. Per germline, CDR1 SEHNR and CDR2 FQNEAQ (reference sequence). CDR3 amino acids: CASSFYICSAPDRDYGYTF.

This clonotype was counted ten times or more. Written as DNA, the CDR3 is TGTGCCAGCAGTGAACAGGGCCTGGCTGGGGCCAACGTCCTGACTTTC. It specifies CASSEQGLAGANVLTF. V usage is TRBV2 and J usage is TRBJ2-6, with D possibly matching TRBD1 (5 bases). V dropped 2 bases and J dropped 2 bases, with 10 bases sitting between them. The CDR3 sequence is 16 residues long. Per germline, CDR1 SNHLY and CDR2 FYNNEI.

The sample holds a few counts of this clonotype. The J gene is TRBJ1-2, the V gene TRBV27, with D perhaps matching TRBD1 (6 bases). CDR1 is MNHEY, CDR2 SMNVEV, per germline (reference sequence). The CDR3 sequence is 17 residues long. V dropped 5 bases and J dropped 6 bases, with 25 bases sitting between them. In DNA, the CDR3 is TGTGCCAGCAGTACCCTCCCCGGACAGCGCGAAGGGAATGGCTACACCTTC. Translated: CASSTLPGQREGNGYTF.

This clonotype was observed a handful of times. The chain employs TRBV19 and TRBJ1-5, with a tentative D call TRBD1 (5 bases). With 7 bases removed from V and 0 bases from J, the gap between germline ends came to 19 bases. This CDR3 contains 17 residues. In germline, CDR1 is LNHDA, CDR2 SQIVND (reference sequence). The CDR3 DNA sequence: TGTGCCAGTACTCCCCTGTCGGGGCTTAATAGCAATCAGCCCCAGCATTTT. This gives the protein CASTPLSGLNSNQPQHF.

This clonotype was counted ten times or more. The CDR3 bases are TGTGCCAGCAGCTCGGACTGGTCCTACGAGCAGTACTTC. This gives the protein CASSSDWSYEQYF. The chain links TRBV14 to TRBJ2-7; possibly TRBD2 for D (5 bases). V dropped 5 bases and J dropped 1 base, with 9 bases sitting between them. The CDR3 length is 13 residues. The germline V gene encodes CDR1 SGHDN and CDR2 FVKESK. The whole variable domain, remainder taken from reference TRBV14 and TRBJ2-7, is EAGVTQFPSHSVIEKGQTVTLRCDPISGHDNLYWYRRVMGKEIKFLLHFVKESKQDESGMPNNRFLAERTGGTYSTLKVQPAELEDSGVYFCASSSDWSYEQYFGPGTRLTVT.

This clonotype was seen just once. The chain is built from TRBV29-1 and TRBJ1-1, with TRBD1 matching over 7 bases. With 7 bases clipped from V and 2 bases from J, the junction kept 7 bases outside the gene matches. The CDR3 is 13 residues long. Germline V lookup: CDR1 SQVTM, CDR2 ANQGSEA. CDR3 amino acids: CSAMTGINTEAFF. The CDR3 DNA sequence: TGCAGCGCGATGACAGGGATCAACACTGAAGCTTTCTTT.

The sample holds many counts of this clonotype. The rearrangement joins TRBV20-1 to TRBJ1-1, with 10 positions matching TRBD1. CDR3 size: 16 residues. J was trimmed by 5 bases and V by 3 bases; bases with no gene match: 12. Per germline, CDR1 DFQATT and CDR2 SNEGSKA (reference sequence). The CDR3 spells CSAREPGQGRETEAFF. The DNA of the CDR3 is TGCAGTGCTAGGGAGCCGGGACAGGGGCGGGAGACTGAAGCTTTCTTT.

In the case of this clonotype: A much larger clone is a single base away; this may be a read error. The CDR3 does not close with the conserved phenylalanine or tryptophan, likely indicating a read error. The chain couples TRBV7-9 to TRBJ2-2; D not certain. V lost 8 bases and J lost 0, with 16 bases in between. The CDR3 sequence is 16 residues long. Germline values: CDR1 SEHNR, CDR2 FQNEAQ (reference sequence). The CDR3 DNA follows: TGTGCCAGCGGTCCGACGAGCGCCCCGAACACCGGGGAGCTGTTTGTT. This gives the protein CASGPTSAPNTGELFV.

V and J are TRBV25-1 and TRBJ2-7, with 10 bases fitting TRBD1. V lost 6 bases, J lost 3 bases, and 11 bases stayed unmatched. The CDR3 is made up of 16 amino acids. From germline, CDR1 is MGHDK and CDR2 SYGVNS. The CDR3 protein is CASRAPRGQGIYEQYF. CDR3 DNA sequence: TGTGCCAGCAGAGCCCCCCGGGGACAGGGGATCTACGAGCAGTACTTC.

The table lists this clonotype with a count of one. The chain couples TRBV7-3 to TRBJ2-3; D may match TRBD1 or TRBD2 (5 bases each). Looked up from germline, CDR1 is SGHTA and CDR2 is FQGTGA. The germline V and J ends were trimmed by 5 bases and 0 bases, with 18 bases remaining between them. The CDR3 is 17 amino acids. CDR3 sequence (DNA): TGTGCCAGCAGCGGGCCGCCCGGGGCACCTAGCACAGATACGCAGTATTTT. This encodes CASSGPPGAPSTDTQYF.

This chain links TRBV7-9 with TRBJ2-5, with 10 bases identical to TRBD2. The CDR3 has 19 residues. Germline CDR1 reads SEHNR; CDR2 reads FQNEAQ (reference sequence). Trimming removed 5 bases from V and 5 bases from J; junction bases left unmatched: 20. The CDR3 protein is CASSPTGPASGGVPETQYF. The DNA for the CDR3 is TGTGCCAGCAGCCCGACAGGCCCAGCTAGCGGGGGTGTCCCCGAGACCCAGTACTTC. Complete variable domain (other parts from reference TRBV7-9 and TRBJ2-5): DTGVSQNPRHKITKRGQNVTFRCDPISEHNRLYWYRQTLGQGPEFLTYFQNEAQLEKSRLLSDRFSAERPKGSFSTLEIQRTEQGDSAMYLCASSPTGPASGGVPETQYFGPGTRLLVL.

This clonotype was detected ten times or more. V is TRBV5-8 and J is TRBJ2-7; the D is unclear. There are 11 residues in the CDR3. Per germline, CDR1 SGHTS and CDR2 YDEGEE. Trimming stripped 3 bases from V and 6 bases from J, with 7 bases between. The CDR3 spells CASSYGTEQYF. The CDR3 coding sequence is TGTGCCAGCAGCTATGGAACCGAGCAGTACTTC.

CDR3 DNA: TGTGCCAGCAGTGAAGCCGTAAGGGGTGAGGCCCAGTACTTC. Translating gives CASSEAVRGEAQYF. The gene calls are TRBV6-1 and TRBJ2-5; D is perhaps TRBD1 (5 bases). The CDR3 length is 14 residues. CDR1 and CDR2 from the germline V gene are MNHNS and SASEGT. V gave up 0 bases and J gave up 9 bases, with 14 bases separating them.

This chain uses TRBV10-3 with TRBJ1-4, with 8 bases identical to TRBD1. The CDR3 consists of 15 residues. Trimming removed 10 bases from V and 7 bases from J; junction bases left unmatched: 14. The germline V gene encodes CDR1 ENHRY and CDR2 SYGVKD. CDR3 region: CASSGTTGGGEKLFF. The CDR3 DNA is TGTGCCAGCAGCGGAACCACAGGGGGAGGTGAAAAACTGTTTTTT.

This clonotype has just one count. A much larger clone is a single base away; this may be a read error. J is TRBJ2-7 and V is TRBV10-3, with a possible D match to TRBD2 (5 bases). V was shortened by 6 bases and J by 5 bases, with 14 bases between the two germline ends. Per the germline V gene, CDR1 is ENHRY and CDR2 is SYGVKD. CDR3 length: 13 amino acids. In DNA form, the CDR3 reads TGTGCCATCAGCTTAGGAGGTGCCCACGAGCAGTACTTC. This encodes CAISLGGAHEQYF.